What follows are 13 T cell receptor beta chains derived from one specimen sequenced in a study of regulatory T cells in long-lasting Graves disease. Time point given: newly diagnosed GD, antithyroid drugs for less than 3 months. Following extraction of RNA from PBMCs, that RNA was used to make the TCR library. Construction of TCR beta libraries relied on iRepertoire HTBI primers and on Arm-PCR targeting CDR3 regions. A single record per CDR3 protein comes from TCRdb applying MiXCR to the multiplex PCR reads. The table lists hundreds of thousands of distinct CDR3 sequences, approximately 15% of them singletons. Separately, the same data were catalogued under a study of T cells in Graves' hyperthyroidism and ophthalmopathy.

Here the sequenced sample was peripheral blood mononuclear cells (PBMCs), taken at new diagnosis, from a patient treated with antithyroid drugs. The receptors originated from a man aged 35 to 55 with Graves disease.

This clonotype was detected many times. The genes are TRBV2 and TRBJ2-7; maybe TRBD2 (5 bases). CDR1 is SNHLY, CDR2 FYNNEI, per germline. Trimming cost V 7 bases and J 3 bases, with 7 bases left between them. The length of the CDR3 is 11 residues. The CDR3 loop reads CASTRDYEQYF. CDR3 nucleotide sequence: TGTGCCAGCACCCGGGACTACGAGCAGTACTTC.

This clonotype showed up many times. The chain recombines TRBV2 with TRBJ1-1, with a possible D match to TRBD1 (5 bases). Germline lookup yields CDR1 SNHLY and CDR2 FYNNEI. V lost 7 bases, J lost 0 bases, and 12 bases lay in between. The CDR3 spans 14 residues. For the CDR3, the DNA is TGTGCCAGCACCAGGGAAGCAGTGAACACTGAAGCTTTCTTT. Protein product: CASTREAVNTEAFF.

This clonotype was counted at least ten times. The genes are TRBV7-2 and TRBJ1-5; D might be TRBD1 (6 bases). The CDR3 runs 16 residues. Trimming cost V 5 bases and J 2 bases, with 16 bases left between them. Germline V gene lookup returns CDR1 SGHTA and CDR2 FQGNSA. The CDR3 here is CASSLGTYWGNQPQHF. As DNA, the CDR3 is TGTGCCAGCAGCCTTGGGACATACTGGGGCAATCAGCCCCAGCATTTT.

This clonotype showed up many times. V gene TRBV18 combines with J gene TRBJ2-7; 7 bases are a match to TRBD1. The CDR3 runs to 14 residues. Germline CDR1 reads KGHSH; CDR2 reads LQKENI. V shed 2 bases and J 0 bases; nucleotides not matched to a gene: 1. The CDR3 reads CASSPGQDSYEQYF. In DNA form, the CDR3 reads TGTGCCAGCTCACCAGGACAGGACTCCTACGAGCAGTACTTC.

This clonotype was seen a few times. The chain couples TRBV7-3 to TRBJ2-7; D tentatively fits TRBD1 or TRBD2 (6 bases each). This CDR3 comprises 18 residues. V shed 4 bases and J shed 2 bases, with 24 bases lying between them. Germline V gives CDR1 SGHTA, CDR2 FQGTGA. CDR3: CASSSSGGHHRGTYEQYF. In DNA form, the CDR3 reads TGTGCCAGCAGCTCGAGTGGGGGGCATCATAGAGGCACCTACGAGCAGTACTTC.

The sample holds many counts of this clonotype. The J gene is TRBJ2-7, the V gene TRBV20-1; 12 bases match TRBD1. The length of the CDR3 is 13 residues. Trimming took 6 bases from V and 4 from J; bases not matched to a gene: 4. Germline loops: CDR1 DFQATT, CDR2 SNEGSKA (reference sequence). This CDR3 is CSAPGQGAYEQYF. The CDR3 DNA reads as TGCAGTGCACCGGGACAGGGGGCTTACGAGCAGTACTTC.

This clonotype was recorded at least ten times. Its ends do not fully match the called genes, so a read error is possible. The chain links TRBV7-8 to TRBJ2-7; possibly TRBD1 for D (6 bases). CDR1 and CDR2 (germline): SGHVS, FQNEAQ. The CDR3 spans 14 residues. The CDR3, as DNA: TGCGCCAGCAGCTTATACAGGGAGACCTACGAGCAGTACTTC. It translates to CASSLYRETYEQYF.

Regarding this clonotype: Since a much larger clone is just one base distant, this may be a read error. This chain links TRBV27 with TRBJ1-6; no firm D call. The CDR3 loop spans 12 amino acids. Looked up from germline, CDR1 is MNHEY and CDR2 is SMNVEV (reference sequence). The CDR3 protein is CVSSTMYSPLHF. The CDR3 DNA reads as TGTGTCAGCAGCACCATGTATTCACCCCTCCACTTT.

This clonotype was seen ten or more times. The chain carries TRBV28 and TRBJ2-7; possible D gene TRBD1, 7 bases. CDR1 is MDHEN, CDR2 SYDVKM, per germline. The CDR3 is 13 residues long. Trimming took 6 bases from V and 2 from J, leaving 11 bases between them. CDR3 region: CASRRDRTYEQYF. The CDR3 DNA follows: TGTGCCAGCAGGCGGGACAGAACCTACGAGCAGTACTTC.

Details on this clonotype: It is likely a read error, because the conserved phenylalanine at the end of the CDR3 is missing. The gene calls are TRBV18 and TRBJ2-3, with D unresolved. Trimming took off 6 bases at V and 6 bases at J, with 10 bases between the two ends. The CDR3 runs 12 residues. The V gene's germline CDR1 is KGHSH and CDR2 LQKENI. The DNA of the CDR3 is TGTGCCAGCTCCCAATATACGGATACGCAGTATCTT. Protein sequence: CASSQYTDTQYL.

This clonotype appeared once. The rearrangement links TRBV10-3 to TRBJ2-1, with 8 nucleotides matching TRBD1. Trimming took 2 bases from V and 0 from J; bases not matched to a gene: 6. The CDR3 contains 17 residues. Germline V lookup: CDR1 ENHRY, CDR2 SYGVKD. The CDR3 region is CAISEAGGWSSYNEQFF. CDR3 bases: TGTGCCATCAGTGAGGCAGGGGGCTGGAGCTCCTACAATGAGCAGTTCTTC.

This chain joins TRBV12-3 or TRBV12-4 and TRBJ1-2; D remains ambiguous. CDR3 size: 14 residues. V was shortened by 1 base and J by 4 bases, with 10 bases between the two germline ends. The CDR3 DNA reads TGTGCCAGCAGTTTAGAGTACATCGGCTATGGCTACACCTTC. It is translated as CASSLEYIGYGYTF.

The V gene is TRBV20-1, the J gene TRBJ1-5; 10 nucleotides align to TRBD1. The J segment lost 0 bases and the V segment lost 5 bases, leaving 4 bases of the junction unmatched. The CDR3 has 15 amino acids. CDR1 and CDR2 (germline): DFQATT, SNEGSKA (reference sequence). The CDR3 sequence is CSAPRDRGSNQPQHF. DNA for the CDR3: TGCAGTGCTCCCCGGGACAGGGGTAGCAATCAGCCCCAGCATTTT.